The 29 T cell receptor delta chains in this list originate from one sample, sequenced in a study of delta chains in infants with herpesvirus infections. Gamma-chain- and delta-chain-specific primers converted PBMC RNA into TCR cDNA. TCRdb reanalyzed the RT-PCR reads using CATT. The data show roughly 2,600 delta-chain clones, with around 40% seen just once and around 5% held by the top ten. Sequencing used peripheral blood, obtained at time point 4 of longitudinal follow-up. All receptors come from a human donor who was a Ugandan infant, either HIV-exposed or HIV-unexposed (not recorded which).

In this sample, this clone is medium-sized (0.01 to 0.1%). This sequence joins TRDV1 and TRDJ1; 11 bases fit TRDD3. V shed 8 bases, J shed 0 bases, and the junction held 32 bases outside the gene matches. CDR1 TSWWSYY and CDR2 QGS come from the germline V gene. This CDR3 is 24 amino acids long. In DNA form, the CDR3 reads TGTGCTCTTCGCGACCCCTACTACCTCGCCTACTGGGGGATAAGGGGGCCGTACACCGATAAACTCATCTTT. Its protein product is CALRDPYYLAYWGIRGPYTDKLIF.

Remarks on this clone: This could be a read error, since a much larger clone is one nucleotide away. V is TRDV1 and J is TRDJ2, with D possibly called TRDD2 or TRDD3 (5 bases each). CDR1 TSWWSYY and CDR2 QGS come from the germline V gene. The V gene lost 4 bases and the J gene lost 4 bases, with 22 bases spanning the gap. The CDR3 is 18 residues long. DNA of the CDR3: TGTGCTCTTGGGGCCTTCTCCCGGGAGATACTGGCGACAGCACAACTCTTCTTT. It specifies CALGAFSREILATAQLFF.

This clone qualifies as medium-sized (0.01 to 0.1%). The J gene is TRDJ1, the V gene TRDV2, with 10 bases matching TRDD3. The CDR3 consists of 15 residues. The J segment lost 11 bases and the V segment lost 3 bases, leaving 14 bases of the junction unmatched. Germline CDR1 is GEAIGNYY and CDR2 is EKD. The CDR3 DNA is TGTGCCTGTGACTCAATTACTGGGGGATGGGACCTGCTCATCTTT. It codes for CACDSITGGWDLLIF.

In this sample, this clone turned up a few times. The chain uses TRDV2 and TRDJ2; 7 bases match TRDD3. Germline trimming cut 2 bases from V and 11 bases from J; bases unmatched to any gene: 7. The CDR3 extends over 13 amino acids. Germline V gene sequence: CDR1 GEAIGNYY, CDR2 EKD. The chain's CDR3 is CACDSLSGDQLFF. The CDR3 bases are TGTGCCTGTGACAGCCTCTCGGGGGATCAACTCTTCTTT.

This rearrangement joins TRDV2 to TRDJ3; 10 nucleotides line up with TRDD3. Germline V CDR1 and CDR2: GEAIGNYY, EKD. The CDR3 spans 17 residues. The V gene end was trimmed by 7 bases and the J gene end by 4 bases; junction bases not matched to a gene: 9. CDR3 DNA sequence: TGTGCCTGGCCGGGGGGATACGCAGGGTGGGACACCCGACAGATGTTTTTC. Translation: CAWPGGYAGWDTRQMFF.

V is TRDV2 and J is TRDJ3, with 12 bases fitting TRDD3. V dropped 3 bases and J dropped 0; count of bases not matched to a gene: 8. The germline gives CDR1 GEAIGNYY, CDR2 EKD. This CDR3 has 20 amino acids. CDR3 DNA: TGTGCCTGTGACCCCGGCTGGGGGATACGAAGCTCCTGGGACACCCGACAGATGTTTTTC. Translation: CACDPGWGIRSSWDTRQMFF.

By frequency in the sample, this clone is medium-sized. The chain has TRDV1 and TRDJ1, with D perhaps TRDD2 or TRDD3 (9 bases each). Between the trimmed V and J ends, which lost 4 bases and 2 bases, there was a span of 32 bases. The CDR3 sequence is 21 residues long. Germline CDR1 TSWWSYY, CDR2 QGS. The CDR3 DNA reads TGTGCTCTTGGGGTGCGGCCTTCCTACGCGTGTTGGGGGATAGGGACCGATAAACTCATCTTT. This gives the protein CALGVRPSYACWGIGTDKLIF.

This clone ranks as medium-sized. The CDR3 nucleotides are TGTGCCCCTCCAAGGGGGGATAAACTCATCTTT. This gives the protein CAPPRGDKLIF. This chain uses TRDV3 with TRDJ1; a possible D gene is TRDD3 (5 bases). The CDR3 is 11 amino acids. The V gene lost 5 bases and the J gene lost 5 bases, with 12 bases spanning the gap. CDR1 and CDR2 from the germline V gene are TVYSNPD and GDNSRS (reference sequence). The full variable domain, completed using reference TRDV3 and TRDJ1, is CDKVTQSSPDQTVASGSEVVLLCTYDTVYSNPDLFWYRIRPDYSFQFVFYGDNSRSEGADFTQGRFSVKHILTQKAFHLVISPVRTEDSATYYCAPPRGDKLIFGKGTRVTVEP.

This clone was counted a few times. This chain uses TRDV2 with TRDJ3; no firm D call. The CDR3 consists of 17 residues. Trimming stripped 0 bases from V and 0 bases from J, with 8 bases between. CDR1 and CDR2 (germline): GEAIGNYY, EKD. In nucleotides, the CDR3 is TGTGCCTGTGACACCGTAGGGAGCTCCTGGGACACCCGACAGATGTTTTTC. It yields the protein CACDTVGSSWDTRQMFF.

This chain connects TRDV1 to TRDJ1; weak D call: TRDD3 (6 bases). Trimming stripped 1 base from V and 10 bases from J, with 22 bases between. The CDR3 has 16 residues. In germline, CDR1 is TSWWSYY, CDR2 QGS. The DNA for the CDR3 is TGTGCTCTTGGGGAACCGGCTTCCCCGTACTGGGCAAGACTCATCTTT. It translates to CALGEPASPYWARLIF.

Relative to its sample, this clone is large. The gene calls are TRDV2 and TRDJ3; 13 bases are shared with TRDD3. Germline assignment: CDR1 GEAIGNYY and CDR2 EKD. The CDR3 length is 20 residues. V lost 3 bases and J lost 1; bases outside the gene matches: 8. CDR3 in amino acids: CACDVLGDTRVSWDTRQMFF. CDR3 nucleotides: TGTGCCTGTGACGTACTGGGGGATACGCGCGTGTCCTGGGACACCCGACAGATGTTTTTC.

This clone is judged medium-sized (0.01 to 0.1%). The V gene is TRDV2, the J gene TRDJ3; 11 bases fit TRDD3. V shed 3 bases and J 3 bases; nucleotides not matched to a gene: 9. The CDR3 contains 19 residues. The germline CDR1 and CDR2 sequences are GEAIGNYY and EKD. The CDR3 nucleotides read TGTGCCTGTGACGGTATGGGGGATACGCTTTACTGGGACACCCGACAGATGTTTTTC. Translation: CACDGMGDTLYWDTRQMFF.

This clone is medium-sized (0.01 to 0.1%) by share. V usage is TRDV2 and J usage is TRDJ3; D gene unclear. Germline V gene data show CDR1 as GEAIGNYY and CDR2 as EKD. V was cut by 2 bases and J by 3 bases, with 1 base left in between. The CDR3 sequence is 13 residues long. The DNA for the CDR3 is TGTGCCTGTGACAACTGGGACACCCGACAGATGTTTTTC. Translating gives CACDNWDTRQMFF.

The chain is built from TRDV2 and TRDJ3; perhaps TRDD3 as D (6 bases). The CDR3 spans 22 residues. The germline V and J ends were trimmed by 3 bases and 4 bases, with 30 bases remaining between them. CDR1 and CDR2 from the germline V gene are GEAIGNYY and EKD. This CDR3 reads CACDSLLTPLGPMTWDTRQMFF. CDR3 nucleotide sequence: TGTGCCTGTGACTCTCTGTTGACACCGCTGGGGCCGATGACGTGGGACACCCGACAGATGTTTTTC.

The V gene is TRDV2, the J gene TRDJ1; 7 nucleotides align to TRDD3. CDR1 and CDR2 from the germline V gene are GEAIGNYY and EKD. The CDR3 length is 14 residues. With 0 bases clipped from V and 1 base from J, the junction kept 1 base outside the gene matches. This chain's CDR3 is CACDTRGITDKLIF. Written as DNA, the CDR3 is TGTGCCTGTGACACCAGGGGGATCACCGATAAACTCATCTTT.

This rearrangement joins TRDV2 to TRDJ1, with no clear D. The V and J ends lost 0 bases and 0 bases respectively, with 22 bases between them. The length of the CDR3 is 19 residues. Germline values: CDR1 GEAIGNYY, CDR2 EKD. The CDR3 DNA follows: TGTGCCTGTGACACCGTCCTCACCCCGAGGATTCAGTACACCGATAAACTCATCTTT. It translates to CACDTVLTPRIQYTDKLIF.

In DNA form, the CDR3 reads TGTGCCTGTGACGCCCTTACTGGGGGATACAATGAGTGGACCGATAAACTCATCTTT. It translates to CACDALTGGYNEWTDKLIF. The rearrangement uses TRDV2 and TRDJ1, with 12 bases lining up with TRDD3. Germline trimming cut 3 bases from V and 2 bases from J; bases unmatched to any gene: 15. This CDR3 contains 19 residues. The germline V gene encodes CDR1 GEAIGNYY and CDR2 EKD.

In its sample, this clone was seen a few times. The genes are TRDV2 and TRDJ1; TRDD3 matches 12 bases. The CDR3 sequence is 18 residues long. J was trimmed by 0 bases and V by 1 base; bases with no gene match: 8. Germline V lookup: CDR1 GEAIGNYY, CDR2 EKD. CDR3 nucleotide sequence: TGTGCCTGTGACACTCTAACTGGGGGATACCCAAACACCGATAAACTCATCTTT. Translated, it gives CACDTLTGGYPNTDKLIF.

In this sample, this clone turned up a few times. The genes are TRDV2 and TRDJ3; 9 bases match TRDD3. The CDR3 has 17 residues. Germline CDR1 and CDR2: GEAIGNYY and EKD. V lost 0 bases, J lost 5 bases, and 4 bases stayed unmatched. CDR3 sequence reads: CACDTVLGERDTRQMFF. The CDR3 bases are TGTGCCTGTGACACCGTACTGGGGGAACGGGACACCCGACAGATGTTTTTC.

By share, this clone counts as medium-sized. The V call is TRDV2, the J call TRDJ1; 12 bases line up with TRDD3. The CDR3 totals 16 residues. The trim removed 3 bases at V and 3 bases at J, leaving 7 bases unmatched. Germline lookup yields CDR1 GEAIGNYY and CDR2 EKD. CDR3 amino acids: CACDSLLGDTSDKLIF. CDR3 DNA: TGTGCCTGTGACTCGCTACTGGGGGATACTTCCGATAAACTCATCTTT.

Judged by abundance, this clone is medium-sized. The V and J genes are TRDV1 and TRDJ1; no clear D. This CDR3 has 16 residues. The V and J ends lost 1 base and 0 bases respectively, with 12 bases between them. The germline V gene has CDR1 TSWWSYY and CDR2 QGS. CDR3 sequence: CALGEPWSGYTDKLIF. The CDR3 bases are TGTGCTCTTGGGGAACCCTGGTCCGGGTACACCGATAAACTCATCTTT.

By sample share, this clone is large (0.1 to 1%). The chain links TRDV2 to TRDJ1; TRDD3 aligns across 8 bases. CDR1 and CDR2 from the germline V gene are GEAIGNYY and EKD. The CDR3 loop spans 22 amino acids. V lost 2 bases, J lost 10 bases, and 35 bases stayed unmatched. CDR3: CACDKQDPSRCLGGSTKRVLIF. CDR3 coding DNA: TGTGCCTGTGACAAGCAGGACCCTTCTAGGTGCCTTGGGGGATCCACTAAGAGAGTACTCATCTTT.

Within the sample, this clone is large (0.1 to 1%). The CDR3 loop is CALAPPFGGYGTDKLIF. The CDR3 bases are TGTGCTCTGGCCCCGCCTTTCGGGGGATACGGGACCGATAAACTCATCTTT. The rearrangement uses TRDV1 and TRDJ1; 10 positions match TRDD3. Germline lookup yields CDR1 TSWWSYY and CDR2 QGS. V lost 9 bases to trimming and J lost 2 bases; unmatched junction nucleotides: 15. The CDR3 covers 17 residues.

V usage is TRDV2 and J usage is TRDJ3; TRDD3 matches at 7 bases. Germline CDR1 reads GEAIGNYY; CDR2 reads EKD. The V and J ends lost 3 bases and 4 bases, in that order; junction bases with no gene match: 5. The CDR3 totals 16 residues. CDR3 loop: CACDALLGWDTRQMFF. The CDR3, as DNA: TGTGCCTGTGACGCCTTACTGGGGTGGGACACCCGACAGATGTTTTTC.

This clone has only a few counts. The chain uses TRDV1 and TRDJ1, with 8 bases that match TRDD3. J was trimmed by 0 bases and V by 2 bases; bases with no gene match: 14. Looked up from germline, CDR1 is TSWWSYY and CDR2 is QGS. This CDR3 has 19 residues. CDR3 DNA sequence: TGTGCTCTTGGGGAAGGCCGTCGGTTCCTGGGGGACTACACCGATAAACTCATCTTT. Amino acids: CALGEGRRFLGDYTDKLIF.

The V and J genes are TRDV2 and TRDJ1; 10 bases match TRDD3. Germline V CDR1 and CDR2: GEAIGNYY, EKD. This CDR3 contains 17 residues. V was pared by 3 bases and J by 0 bases, with 9 bases of the junction left unmatched. The CDR3 DNA follows: TGTGCCTGTGACTCACTGGGGGATTGGAGATACACCGATAAACTCATCTTT. Residues: CACDSLGDWRYTDKLIF.

The rearrangement uses TRDV3 and TRDJ1, with D possibly being TRDD3 (7 bases). The germline gives CDR1 TVYSNPD, CDR2 GDNSRS (reference sequence). Deletions cut 2 bases from V and 0 bases from J, with 28 bases between. The CDR3 is 19 residues long. The CDR3 DNA reads as TGTGCCTTTTCCTTCCCCCGGGGGATCCAACCTACCTACACCGATAAACTCATCTTT. Translating gives CAFSFPRGIQPTYTDKLIF.

The table lists this clone with a few counts. V is TRDV1 and J is TRDJ2, with 13 bases matching TRDD3. This CDR3 is built from 22 residues. The trim removed 2 bases at V and 3 bases at J, leaving 18 bases unmatched. From germline, CDR1 is TSWWSYY and CDR2 QGS. CDR3: CALGENLPSSYWGIRVTAQLFF. CDR3 DNA sequence: TGTGCTCTTGGGGAAAACCTGCCCTCCTCTTACTGGGGGATACGGGTGACAGCACAACTCTTCTTT.

This clone is deemed medium-sized (0.01 to 0.1%). The J gene is TRDJ1, the V gene TRDV2, with 12 bases fitting TRDD3. The CDR3 sequence is 16 residues long. V lost 3 bases to trimming and J lost 10 bases; unmatched junction nucleotides: 14. The germline V gene encodes CDR1 GEAIGNYY and CDR2 EKD. In DNA, the CDR3 is TGTGCCTGTGACCCCGTGAAACTGGGGGATACTTCGGTACTCATCTTT. The encoded protein is CACDPVKLGDTSVLIF.